The 10 T cell receptor beta chains reported below all come from one sample, sequenced in a study of CD8+CD57+ T cells in acquired aplastic anemia. For CDR3 and TCR beta VDJ profiling, genomic DNA was the template used. MiXCR, run by TCRdb on the reads, gives a single entry per CDR3 protein. Of fewer than 250,000 distinct CDR3 sequences in the sample, under 55% were seen once. In patients chosen for sequencing, flow cytometry had shown CD8+CD57+ cell expansion. Sequenced: sorted CD4+, CD8+, or CD8+CD57+ T cells (not recorded which) from PBMCs. These receptors originate from a human donor with aplastic anemia.

Written as DNA, the CDR3 is TGTGCCACCAGCAGAGATATAGGGGCTGGAAACACCATATATTTT. Its translation is CATSRDIGAGNTIYF. The rearrangement links TRBV15 to TRBJ1-3, with D perhaps matching TRBD1 (5 bases). The length of the CDR3 is 15 residues. The ends were cut back, 0 bases at V and 2 bases at J, with 8 bases in the middle. CDR1 and CDR2 from the germline V gene are LNHNV and YYDKDF (reference sequence).

This clonotype was seen at least ten times. The chain has TRBV7-9 and TRBJ1-1, with a possible D match to TRBD1 (5 bases). Germline V CDR1 and CDR2: SEHNR, FQNEAQ (reference sequence). This CDR3 has 16 residues. V lost 5 bases and J lost 11, with 27 bases in between. The CDR3 DNA follows: TGTGCCAGCAGCCCACCGTCCGTCTCCGGGGACCGAAGGGCTTTCTTT. Protein sequence: CASSPPSVSGDRRAFF. Drawing the rest from reference TRBV7-9 and TRBJ1-1, the complete variable domain is DTGVSQNPRHKITKRGQNVTFRCDPISEHNRLYWYRQTLGQGPEFLTYFQNEAQLEKSRLLSDRFSAERPKGSFSTLEIQRTEQGDSAMYLCASSPPSVSGDRRAFFGQGTRLTVV.

This clonotype was seen at least ten times. The V gene is TRBV10-3, the J gene TRBJ2-7; D gene ambiguous. Germline V gene sequence: CDR1 ENHRY, CDR2 SYGVKD. The CDR3 sequence is 13 residues long. Trimming stripped 3 bases from V and 0 bases from J, with 6 bases between. CDR3 region: CAISEASSYEQYF. In DNA form, the CDR3 reads TGTGCCATCAGTGAAGCTAGCTCCTACGAGCAGTACTTC.

This clonotype was seen repeatedly, ten times or more. The chain uses TRBV6-5 and TRBJ2-3; maybe TRBD2 (6 bases). V was cut by 0 bases and J by 1 base, with 11 bases left in between. This CDR3 has 16 residues. Looked up from germline, CDR1 is MNHEY and CDR2 is SVGAGI. Here the CDR3 DNA reads TGTGCCAGCAGTTACTCGGGCGGGGCGGGCACAGATACGCAGTATTTT. Its protein is CASSYSGGAGTDTQYF.

This clonotype was detected many times. The chain links TRBV9 to TRBJ2-3; perhaps TRBD2 as D (5 bases). Trimming removed 5 bases from V and 1 base from J, with 17 bases in between. Germline CDR1 and CDR2: SGDLS and YYNGEE. The CDR3 loop spans 16 amino acids. CDR3 sequence: CASSYISAAGTDTQYF. The CDR3 coding sequence is TGTGCCAGCAGTTACATCTCAGCGGCAGGCACAGATACGCAGTATTTT.

This clonotype has more than one count but fewer than ten. No conserved phenylalanine or tryptophan ends this CDR3, so it is likely a read error. The genes are TRBV14 and TRBJ1-1, with D hard to call. The CDR3 length is 12 residues. Germline V CDR1 and CDR2: SGHDN, FVKESK. The V and J ends lost 4 bases and 0 bases respectively, with 3 bases between them. CDR3 amino acids: CASSRMNTEAFL. The CDR3 nucleotides are TGTGCCAGCAGCCGCATGAACACTGAAGCTTTCCTT.

This clonotype was seen repeatedly, ten times or more. The V gene is TRBV20-1, the J gene TRBJ1-2; 9 nucleotides agree with TRBD1. The CDR3 runs 15 residues. V shed 0 bases and J 1 base; nucleotides not matched to a gene: 3. The germline gives CDR1 DFQATT, CDR2 SNEGSKA (reference sequence). The CDR3 DNA reads TGCAGTGCTAGAGAACCGGGACAGGGTAACTATGGCTACACCTTC. Encoded protein: CSAREPGQGNYGYTF.

Ten or more counts support this clonotype. The CDR3 sequence is CASSSQVNTGELFF. The CDR3 region has the DNA TGTGCCAGTAGTTCACAAGTGAACACCGGGGAGCTGTTTTTT. The chain recombines TRBV19 with TRBJ2-2; the D is unclear. The CDR3 sequence is 14 residues long. The V and J ends lost 5 bases and 1 base respectively, with 8 bases between them. The germline V gene encodes CDR1 LNHDA and CDR2 SQIVND (reference sequence).

This clonotype was seen a handful of times. The rearrangement links TRBV6-1 to TRBJ1-5; 7 positions agree with TRBD1. The CDR3 consists of 17 residues. Germline CDR1 and CDR2: MNHNS and SASEGT. V shed 6 bases, J shed 0 bases, and the junction held 11 bases outside the gene matches. CDR3 sequence (DNA): TGTGCCAGCAGGGCGACAGGGAATCGAAATAGCAATCAGCCCCAGCATTTT. This encodes CASRATGNRNSNQPQHF.

This clonotype was recorded only once. The rearrangement uses TRBV19 and TRBJ1-6; no definite D call. The CDR3 covers 15 residues. Germline values: CDR1 LNHDA, CDR2 SQIVND (reference sequence). V lost 4 bases and J 4 bases, leaving 11 bases between the germline ends. This chain's CDR3 is CASSSVGSYNSPLHF. The CDR3 nucleotides read TGTGCCAGTAGTAGCGTGGGCTCTTATAATTCACCCCTCCACTTT. The full variable domain, with the rest looked up from reference TRBV19 and TRBJ1-6, is DGGITQSPKYLFRKEGQNVTLSCEQNLNHDAMYWYRQDPGQGLRLIYYSQIVNDFQKGDIAEGYSVSREKKESFPLTVTSAQKNPTAFYLCASSSVGSYNSPLHFGNGTRLTVT.